Shown below are 3 T cell receptor beta chains from a single sample sequenced in a study of graft-versus-host responses after intestinal transplantation. No antigen has been identified for these receptors. Sequencing used immunoSEQ multiplex PCR; TCRdb keeps in-frame clones, though not all of them. The table includes 45,000 to 50,000 clones, around 90% detected once. The sample consisted of unstimulated CD4+ T cells sorted from spleen or lymph node cells, taken before transplant. The origin of the receptors is a human donor who was the organ donor for an intestinal transplant.

The genes are TRBV11-2 and TRBJ2-2; the D is unclear. Trimming pared 2 bases from V and 4 bases from J, leaving 8 bases between. This CDR3 has 14 residues. The germline V gene has CDR1 SGHAT and CDR2 FQNNGV. The DNA for the CDR3 is TGTGCCAGCAGCTTATCCAGCCGCACCGGGGAGCTGTTTTTT. The encoded protein is CASSLSSRTGELFF.

The chain is built from TRBV19 and TRBJ2-6; no reliable D call. This CDR3 region has 17 residues. The germline V and J ends were trimmed by 0 bases and 0 bases, with 9 bases remaining between them. CDR1 is LNHDA, CDR2 SQIVND, per germline (reference sequence). CDR3 sequence (DNA): TGTGCCAGTAGTATAGAGGCACTTTTCTCTGGGGCCAACGTCCTGACTTTC. Protein product: CASSIEALFSGANVLTF.

This clone was seen once. This sample includes further DNA sequences coding for the same CDR3. This sequence joins TRBV4-2 and TRBJ2-1; a possible D gene is TRBD2 (7 bases). V was cut by 1 base and J by 3 bases, with 19 bases left in between. This CDR3 comprises 18 residues. Looked up from germline, CDR1 is LGHNA and CDR2 is YNFKEQ. The CDR3 spells CASSQVLLGGEGYNEQFF. In DNA form, the CDR3 reads TGTGCCAGCAGCCAAGTATTATTAGGGGGGGAGGGCTACAATGAGCAGTTCTTC.